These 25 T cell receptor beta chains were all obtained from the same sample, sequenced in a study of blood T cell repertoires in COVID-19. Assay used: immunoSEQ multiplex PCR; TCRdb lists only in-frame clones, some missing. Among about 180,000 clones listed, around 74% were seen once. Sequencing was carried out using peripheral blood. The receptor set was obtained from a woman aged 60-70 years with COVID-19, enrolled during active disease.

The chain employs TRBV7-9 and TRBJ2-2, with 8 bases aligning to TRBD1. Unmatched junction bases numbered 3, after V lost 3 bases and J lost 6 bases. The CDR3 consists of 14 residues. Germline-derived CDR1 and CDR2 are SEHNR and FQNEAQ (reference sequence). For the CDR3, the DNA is TGTGCCAGCAGCTTGTTGACAGGGGCCGGGGAGCTGTTTTTT. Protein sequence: CASSLLTGAGELFF.

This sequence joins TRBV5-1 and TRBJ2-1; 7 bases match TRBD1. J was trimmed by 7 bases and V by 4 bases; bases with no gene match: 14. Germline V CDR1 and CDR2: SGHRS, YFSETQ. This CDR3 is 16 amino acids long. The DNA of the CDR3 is TGCGCCAGCAGCAGGGTTTCGGGACAGAGAAGTAATGAGCAGTTCTTC. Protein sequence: CASSRVSGQRSNEQFF.

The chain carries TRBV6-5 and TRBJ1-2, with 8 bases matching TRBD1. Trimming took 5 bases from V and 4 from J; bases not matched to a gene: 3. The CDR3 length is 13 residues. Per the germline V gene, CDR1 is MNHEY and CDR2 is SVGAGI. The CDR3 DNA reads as TGTGCCAGCAGTACCACAGGGGGCTATGGCTACACCTTC. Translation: CASSTTGGYGYTF.

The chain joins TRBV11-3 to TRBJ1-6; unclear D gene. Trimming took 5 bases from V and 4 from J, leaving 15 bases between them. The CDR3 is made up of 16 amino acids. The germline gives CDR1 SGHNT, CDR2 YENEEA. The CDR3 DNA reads TGTGCCAGCAGCCCCTGCGAAGTCCTTTATAATTCACCCCTCCACTTT. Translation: CASSPCEVLYNSPLHF.

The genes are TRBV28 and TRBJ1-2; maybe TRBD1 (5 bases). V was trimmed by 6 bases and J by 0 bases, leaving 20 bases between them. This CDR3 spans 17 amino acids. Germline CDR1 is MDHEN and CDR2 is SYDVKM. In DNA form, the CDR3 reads TGTGCCAGCAGAAGATCCGACAGAAACCTAGCTAACTATGGCTACACCTTC. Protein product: CASRRSDRNLANYGYTF.

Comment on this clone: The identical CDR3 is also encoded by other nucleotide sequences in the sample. The CDR3 DNA sequence: TGTGCCAGCAGCCTAGCGGGAGGGGACCAAGAGACCCAGTACTTC. This encodes CASSLAGGDQETQYF. The chain combines TRBV9 with TRBJ2-5; 12 bases are shared with TRBD2. Trimming took 4 bases from V and 0 from J; bases not matched to a gene: 1. The CDR3 length is 15 residues. Germline lookup yields CDR1 SGDLS and CDR2 YYNGEE.

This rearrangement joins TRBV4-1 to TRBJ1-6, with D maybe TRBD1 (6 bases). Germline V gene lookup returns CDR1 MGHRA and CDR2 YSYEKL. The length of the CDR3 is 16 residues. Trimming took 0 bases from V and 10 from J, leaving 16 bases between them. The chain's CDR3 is CASSQDMDSRGSPLHF. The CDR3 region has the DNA TGCGCCAGCAGCCAAGATATGGACAGTCGAGGGTCACCCCTCCACTTT.

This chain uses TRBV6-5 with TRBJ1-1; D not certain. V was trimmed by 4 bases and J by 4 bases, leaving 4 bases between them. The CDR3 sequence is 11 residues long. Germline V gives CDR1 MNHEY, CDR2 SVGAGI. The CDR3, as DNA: TGTGCCAGCAGTTCTTCCACTGAAGCTTTCTTT. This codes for CASSSSTEAFF.

The DNA of the CDR3 is TGTGCCAGCAGTCCTCGTCAGGGGCCCTACAATGAGCAGTTCTTC. It specifies CASSPRQGPYNEQFF. V usage is TRBV6-5 and J usage is TRBJ2-1, with D possibly being TRBD1 (6 bases). This CDR3 contains 15 residues. The V end lost 5 bases, the J end lost 2 bases, and 13 bases lay between the germline ends. The germline gives CDR1 MNHEY, CDR2 SVGAGI.

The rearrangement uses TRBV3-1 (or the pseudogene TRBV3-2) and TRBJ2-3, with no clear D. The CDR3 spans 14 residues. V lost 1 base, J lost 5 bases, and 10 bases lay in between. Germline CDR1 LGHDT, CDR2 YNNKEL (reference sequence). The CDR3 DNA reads TGTGCCAGCAGCCAAGTTCTCGGGTTAGATACGCAGTATTTT. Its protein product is CASSQVLGLDTQYF.

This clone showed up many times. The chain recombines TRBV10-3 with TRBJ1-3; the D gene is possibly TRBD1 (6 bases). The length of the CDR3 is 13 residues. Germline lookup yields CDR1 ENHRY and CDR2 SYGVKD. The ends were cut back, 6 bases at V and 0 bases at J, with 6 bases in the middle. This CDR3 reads CAIRDSSGNTIYF. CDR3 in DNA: TGTGCCATCAGGGACAGCTCTGGAAACACCATATATTTT.

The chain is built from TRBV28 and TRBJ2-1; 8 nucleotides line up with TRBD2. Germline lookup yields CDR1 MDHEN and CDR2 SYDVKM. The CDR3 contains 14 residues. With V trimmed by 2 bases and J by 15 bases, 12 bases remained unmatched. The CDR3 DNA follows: TGTGCCAGCAGTTTAAGGGCTAGCGGGTCGGTAGGGTTCTTC. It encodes CASSLRASGSVGFF.

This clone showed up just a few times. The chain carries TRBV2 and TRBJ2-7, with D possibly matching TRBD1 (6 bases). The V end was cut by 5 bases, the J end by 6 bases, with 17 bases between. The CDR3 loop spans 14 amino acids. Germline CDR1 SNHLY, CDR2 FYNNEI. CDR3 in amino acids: CASSSQGPSGEQYF. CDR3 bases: TGTGCCAGCAGTTCACAGGGCCCATCGGGCGAGCAGTACTTC. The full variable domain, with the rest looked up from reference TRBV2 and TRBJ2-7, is EPEVTQTPSHQVTQMGQEVILRCVPISNHLYFYWYRQILGQKVEFLVSFYNNEISEKSEIFDDQFSVERPDGSNFTLKIRSTKLEDSAMYFCASSSQGPSGEQYFGPGTRLTVT.

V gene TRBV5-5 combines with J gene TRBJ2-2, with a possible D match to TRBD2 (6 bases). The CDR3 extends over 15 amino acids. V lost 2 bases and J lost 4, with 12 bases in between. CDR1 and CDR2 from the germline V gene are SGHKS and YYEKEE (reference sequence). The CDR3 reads CASSFASATTGELFF. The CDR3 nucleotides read TGTGCCAGCAGCTTTGCTAGCGCTACCACCGGGGAGCTGTTTTTT.

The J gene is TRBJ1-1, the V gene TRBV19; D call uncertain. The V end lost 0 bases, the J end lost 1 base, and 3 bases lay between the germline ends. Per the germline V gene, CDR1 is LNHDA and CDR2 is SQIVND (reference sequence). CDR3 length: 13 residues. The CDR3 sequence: CASSIDRNTEAFF. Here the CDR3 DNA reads TGTGCCAGTAGTATAGACAGGAACACTGAAGCTTTCTTT.

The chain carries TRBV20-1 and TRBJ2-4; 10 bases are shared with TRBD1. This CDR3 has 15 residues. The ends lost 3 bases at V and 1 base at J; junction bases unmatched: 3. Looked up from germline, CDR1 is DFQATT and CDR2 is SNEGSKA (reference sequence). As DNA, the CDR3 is TGCAGTGCTAGTCCGGGACAGGGGGCCAAAAACATTCAGTACTTC. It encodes CSASPGQGAKNIQYF.

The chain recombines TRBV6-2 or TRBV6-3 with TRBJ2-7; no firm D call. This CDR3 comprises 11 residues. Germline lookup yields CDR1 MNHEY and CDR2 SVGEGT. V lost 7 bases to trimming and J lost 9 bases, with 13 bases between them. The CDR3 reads CASNYPPVQYF. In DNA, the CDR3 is TGTGCCAGCAATTATCCCCCGGTGCAGTACTTC.

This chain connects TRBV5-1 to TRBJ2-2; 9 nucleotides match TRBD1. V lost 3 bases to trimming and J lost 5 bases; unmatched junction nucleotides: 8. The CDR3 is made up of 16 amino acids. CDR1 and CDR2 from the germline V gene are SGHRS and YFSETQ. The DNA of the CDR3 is TGCGCCAGCAGCTCCCACAGGGGGCTAGGGACCGGGGAGCTGTTTTTT. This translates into CASSSHRGLGTGELFF.

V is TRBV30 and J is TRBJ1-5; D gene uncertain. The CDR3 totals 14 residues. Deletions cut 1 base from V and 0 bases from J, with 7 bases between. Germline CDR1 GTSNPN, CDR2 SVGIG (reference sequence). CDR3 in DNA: TGTGCCTGGAGTGCACTGAATAGCAATCAGCCCCAGCATTTT. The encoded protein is CAWSALNSNQPQHF.

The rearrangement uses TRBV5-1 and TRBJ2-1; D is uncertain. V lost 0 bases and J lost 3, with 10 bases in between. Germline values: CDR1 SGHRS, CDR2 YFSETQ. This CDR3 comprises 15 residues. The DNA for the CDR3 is TGCGCCAGCAGCTTGGCCACACAAAGCTACAATGAGCAGTTCTTC. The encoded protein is CASSLATQSYNEQFF.

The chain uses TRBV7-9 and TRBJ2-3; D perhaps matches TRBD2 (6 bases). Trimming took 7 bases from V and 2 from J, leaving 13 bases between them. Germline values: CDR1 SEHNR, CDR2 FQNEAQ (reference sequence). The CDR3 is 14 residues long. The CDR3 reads CASTREFNTDTQYF. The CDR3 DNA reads TGTGCCAGCACTCGGGAGTTTAACACAGATACGCAGTATTTT.

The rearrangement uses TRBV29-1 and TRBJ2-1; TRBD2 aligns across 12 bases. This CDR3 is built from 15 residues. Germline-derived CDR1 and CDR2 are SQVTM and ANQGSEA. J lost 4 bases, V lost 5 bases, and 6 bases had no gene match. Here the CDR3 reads CSVRLAGESYNEQFF. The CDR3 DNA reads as TGCAGCGTTAGACTAGCGGGAGAATCTTACAATGAGCAGTTCTTC.

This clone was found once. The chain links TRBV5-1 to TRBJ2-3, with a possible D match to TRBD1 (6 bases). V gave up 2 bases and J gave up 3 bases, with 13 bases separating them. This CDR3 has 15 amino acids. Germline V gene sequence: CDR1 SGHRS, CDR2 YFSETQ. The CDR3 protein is CASSLGAGETDTQYF. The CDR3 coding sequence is TGCGCCAGCAGCTTAGGGGCAGGGGAGACAGATACGCAGTATTTT.

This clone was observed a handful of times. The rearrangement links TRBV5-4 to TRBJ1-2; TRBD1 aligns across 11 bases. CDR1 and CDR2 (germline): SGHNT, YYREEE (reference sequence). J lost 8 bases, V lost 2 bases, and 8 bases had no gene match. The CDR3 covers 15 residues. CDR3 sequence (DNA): TGTGCCAGCAGCTTTACAGGGACAGGGGGTAAAGGCTACACCTTC. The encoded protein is CASSFTGTGGKGYTF.

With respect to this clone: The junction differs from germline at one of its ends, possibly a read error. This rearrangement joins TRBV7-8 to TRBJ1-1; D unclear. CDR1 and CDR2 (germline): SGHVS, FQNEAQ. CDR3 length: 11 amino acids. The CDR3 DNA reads TGTGCCAGTAGCTGGGCCACTGAAGCTTTCTTT. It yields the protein CASSWATEAFF.